The 13 T cell receptor beta chains below were found in one sample sequenced in a study of T cell responses to AZD1222 COVID-19 vaccine. The repertoire was sequenced with immunoSEQ multiplex PCR; TCRdb's copy has only in-frame clones and lacks some. Among about 180,000 clones listed, 85% to 90% were seen once. Sequencing was performed on peripheral blood, taken 28 days after the second AZD1222 dose. These receptors all come from an adult who received the AZD1222 COVID-19 vaccine.

The chain employs TRBV7-2 and TRBJ2-4; no reliable D call. Between the trimmed V and J ends, which lost 6 bases and 8 bases, there was a span of 20 bases. The CDR3 totals 15 residues. CDR1 and CDR2 from the germline V gene are SGHTA and FQGNSA. CDR3 region: CASSLNMWGGDIQYF. Here the CDR3 DNA reads TGTGCCAGCAGTTTGAATATGTGGGGTGGGGACATTCAGTACTTC.

The chain joins TRBV25-1 to TRBJ1-1; D is undetermined. CDR1 MGHDK and CDR2 SYGVNS come from the germline V gene. This CDR3 is 11 amino acids long. The V and J ends lost 1 base and 7 bases respectively, with 4 bases between them. CDR3 amino acids: CASSEWGEAFF. For the CDR3, the DNA is TGTGCCAGCAGTGAATGGGGTGAAGCTTTCTTT.

This chain uses TRBV24-1 with TRBJ1-1; D remains unclear. Trimming took off 3 bases at V and 7 bases at J, with 8 bases between the two ends. The CDR3 has 12 residues. Germline CDR1 reads KGHDR; CDR2 reads SFDVKD. The CDR3 region is CATSDGIDEAFF. In DNA form, the CDR3 reads TGTGCCACCAGTGATGGGATAGATGAAGCTTTCTTT.

The chain uses TRBV19 and TRBJ1-1, with 7 bases matching TRBD1. The CDR3 spans 16 residues. The germline V gene has CDR1 LNHDA and CDR2 SQIVND (reference sequence). Germline trimming cut 4 bases from V and 0 bases from J; bases unmatched to any gene: 8. The CDR3 spells CASSKPPGQLNTEAFF. CDR3 DNA: TGTGCCAGTAGTAAGCCTCCGGGACAGCTGAACACTGAAGCTTTCTTT.

The CDR3 is CASSLAGGRDTQYF. The CDR3 DNA sequence: TGTGCCAGCAGTTTGGCAGGGGGCCGGGATACGCAGTATTTT. The chain is built from TRBV7-6 and TRBJ2-3, with TRBD1 matching over 8 bases. The CDR3 contains 14 residues. Per germline, CDR1 SGHVS and CDR2 FNYEAQ. Trimming took 6 bases from V and 6 from J; bases not matched to a gene: 8.

V gene TRBV2 combines with J gene TRBJ2-3, with D maybe TRBD1 (5 bases). Trimming stripped 8 bases from V and 2 bases from J, with 14 bases between. Germline V gene lookup returns CDR1 SNHLY and CDR2 FYNNEI. The CDR3 runs to 14 residues. CDR3 sequence reads: CASQGLGPTDTQYF. The CDR3 coding sequence is TGTGCCAGCCAGGGATTGGGGCCCACAGATACGCAGTATTTT.

The rearrangement links TRBV12-3 or TRBV12-4 to TRBJ1-1; no firm D call. The CDR3 loop spans 11 amino acids. Trimming cost V 2 bases and J 7 bases, with 5 bases left between them. The CDR3 region is CASSLRVEAFF. The CDR3 coding sequence is TGTGCCAGCAGTTTACGGGTTGAAGCTTTCTTT.

The chain links TRBV19 to TRBJ2-3; 13 nucleotides agree with TRBD2. Germline V gene lookup returns CDR1 LNHDA and CDR2 SQIVND (reference sequence). The CDR3 has 16 amino acids. J lost 4 bases, V lost 5 bases, and 6 bases had no gene match. In nucleotides, the CDR3 is TGTGCCAGTAGTGGACGACTAGCGGGAGGTGCAGATACGCAGTATTTT. Its translation is CASSGRLAGGADTQYF.

The chain recombines TRBV6-1 with TRBJ1-1; D gene unclear. Germline CDR1 MNHNS, CDR2 SASEGT. The CDR3 totals 14 residues. Trimming removed 3 bases from V and 2 bases from J, with 10 bases in between. The CDR3 region has the DNA TGTGCCAGCAGTGACCTCAGATCAAACACTGAAGCTTTCTTT. This codes for CASSDLRSNTEAFF.

This chain joins TRBV5-1 and TRBJ2-5; 11 nucleotides match TRBD2. The CDR3 is 16 amino acids. Germline V lookup: CDR1 SGHRS, CDR2 YFSETQ. J was trimmed by 1 base and V by 6 bases; bases with no gene match: 8. In DNA, the CDR3 is TGCGCCAGCAACCCCTTAGCGGGGGGGCCCCAAGAGACCCAGTACTTC. As protein: CASNPLAGGPQETQYF.

The chain links TRBV7-6 to TRBJ2-5; 7 bases are shared with TRBD1. Trimming took 2 bases from V and 4 from J; bases not matched to a gene: 22. CDR1 is SGHVS, CDR2 FNYEAQ, per germline. The CDR3 has 20 residues. CDR3 DNA: TGTGCCAGCAGCTTAAAAAGGGGCCGCAGACAGGGCTCAGCGCCAGAGACCCAGTACTTC. Its translation is CASSLKRGRRQGSAPETQYF.

V is TRBV9 and J is TRBJ1-2; 12 positions agree with TRBD1. Germline V gives CDR1 SGDLS, CDR2 YYNGEE. The J segment lost 11 bases and the V segment lost 4 bases, leaving 6 bases of the junction unmatched. The CDR3 has 13 amino acids. CDR3 loop: CASSLGTGGRYTF. The CDR3 nucleotides are TGTGCCAGCAGCTTAGGGACAGGGGGCCGGTACACCTTC. The full variable domain, completed using reference TRBV9 and TRBJ1-2, is DSGVTQTPKHLITATGQRVTLRCSPRSGDLSVYWYQQSLDQGLQFLIQYYNGEERAKGNILERFSAQQFPDLHSELNLSSLELGDSALYFCASSLGTGGRYTFGSGTRLTVV.

V gene TRBV5-1 combines with J gene TRBJ2-2, with D hard to call. Germline V gene lookup returns CDR1 SGHRS and CDR2 YFSETQ. V lost 3 bases to trimming and J lost 4 bases, with 10 bases between them. CDR3 length: 14 residues. The CDR3 nucleotides are TGCGCCAGCAGCTCCGCCTTCGGCACCGGGGAGCTGTTTTTT. Its protein is CASSSAFGTGELFF.